The clone carrying this T cell receptor beta chain was seen a handful of times. The antigen is not known. Of the isolated RNA, all was reverse transcribed, and so the sequenced material was expressed TCRB transcripts. Clones were sequenced by immunoSEQ multiplex PCR, and TCRdb holds only the in-frame ones, with some missing. The repertoire consists of about 360,000 clones, with around 12% occurring once and the leading ten covering approximately 0.015%. Per the germline V gene, CDR1 is LNHDA and CDR2 is SQIVND (reference sequence). The CDR3 is 14 amino acids. V lost 9 bases and J lost 3, with 15 bases in between. The data belong to a study of beta chain features in type 1 diabetes. Study-wide points: In comparison with healthy donors, patients had naive, central memory and Treg TCRB repertoires that appeared more similar. VDJ junctions sequenced from type 1 diabetes patients showed fewer insertions and more deletions. A PCR bias possibly favoring shorter templates would apply equally to patients and controls.

CD45RO/CCR7/CD25/CD127/CD95/CD27 separated CD4+ naive, central memory, regulatory and stem cell-like memory cells by sorting. The V gene is TRBV19, the J gene TRBJ2-1; D uncertain. The TCR sequence derives from a man between 18 and 35 years old in good health. The source material was naive CD4+ T cells from blood. CDR3 bases: TGTGCCAGCCAGGTTCTTAAAGGCTACAATGAGCAGTTCTTC. Translated, it gives CASQVLKGYNEQFF.